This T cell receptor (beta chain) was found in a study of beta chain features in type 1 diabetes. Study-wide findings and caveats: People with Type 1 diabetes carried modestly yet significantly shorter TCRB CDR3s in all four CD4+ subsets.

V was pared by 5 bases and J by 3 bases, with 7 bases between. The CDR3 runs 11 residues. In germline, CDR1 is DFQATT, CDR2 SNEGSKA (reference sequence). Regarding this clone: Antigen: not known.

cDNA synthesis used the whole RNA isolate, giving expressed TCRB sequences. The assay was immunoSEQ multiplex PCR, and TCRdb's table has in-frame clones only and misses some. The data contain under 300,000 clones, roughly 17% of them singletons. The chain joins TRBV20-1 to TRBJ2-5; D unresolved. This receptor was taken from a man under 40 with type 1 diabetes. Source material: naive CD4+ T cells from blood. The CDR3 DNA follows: TGCAGTGCTGGGGTCGAAGAGACCCAGTACTTC. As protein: CSAGVEETQYF.